Shown below are 21 T cell receptor beta chains from a single sample sequenced in a study of T cells after posttransplantation cyclophosphamide. Cells defined as naive were viable CD3+CD4+ or CD3+CD8+ and CCR7+CD45RA+CD45RO-CD95-CD27+CD28+. Profiled with immunoSEQ multiplex PCR; TCRdb holds only in-frame clones, not every one. The profile shows about 32,000 clones, about 91% of them singletons. The source material was naive CD4+ T cells sorted from blood. The source of these receptors is a man aged 25-40 years in good health and a related stem cell transplant donor.

The chain uses TRBV6-5 and TRBJ1-2; D is ambiguous. The germline V gene has CDR1 MNHEY and CDR2 SVGAGI. The germline V and J ends were trimmed by 7 bases and 4 bases, with 13 bases remaining between them. The CDR3 contains 13 residues. DNA of the CDR3: TGTGCCAGCACGAGGAGCGGCGGCTATGGCTACACCTTC. It specifies CASTRSGGYGYTF.

The rearrangement joins TRBV6-1 to TRBJ2-1; D perhaps matches TRBD2 (6 bases). The CDR3 is 16 amino acids. Germline-derived CDR1 and CDR2 are MNHNS and SASEGT. Trimming cost V 3 bases and J 0 bases, with 12 bases left between them. The CDR3 spells CASSDPRGSSYNEQFF. The CDR3 DNA follows: TGTGCCAGCAGTGACCCGCGGGGAAGCTCCTACAATGAGCAGTTCTTC.

This chain links TRBV4-2 with TRBJ1-3; D remains ambiguous. The length of the CDR3 is 15 residues. Germline assignment: CDR1 LGHNA and CDR2 YNFKEQ. Deletions cut 1 base from V and 0 bases from J, with 7 bases between. CDR3 sequence: CASSQVRSSGNTIYF. CDR3 DNA: TGTGCCAGCAGCCAAGTCAGGTCCTCTGGAAACACCATATATTTT.

This sequence joins TRBV5-8 and TRBJ1-5; unclear D gene. This CDR3 contains 14 residues. V lost 1 base and J 6 bases, leaving 11 bases between the germline ends. Germline V gene lookup returns CDR1 SGHTS and CDR2 YDEGEE. For the CDR3, the DNA is TGTGCCAGCAGCTTGAGGAGACTAAGTCAGCCCCAGCATTTT. Its protein product is CASSLRRLSQPQHF.

The rearrangement joins TRBV4-2 to TRBJ2-1, with TRBD2 matching 14 bases. Germline V CDR1 and CDR2: LGHNA, YNFKEQ. The ends lost 3 bases at V and 8 bases at J; junction bases unmatched: 18. CDR3 length equals 20 residues. The CDR3 spells CASSHYSGTSGGASSDEQFF. The CDR3 DNA reads TGTGCCAGCAGCCATTATTCCGGGACTAGCGGGGGAGCGTCTAGCGATGAGCAGTTCTTC.

The chain is built from TRBV4-1 and TRBJ2-3; possible D gene TRBD2, 5 bases. This CDR3 spans 12 amino acids. V was trimmed by 9 bases and J by 0 bases, leaving 7 bases between them. Germline lookup yields CDR1 MGHRA and CDR2 YSYEKL. The CDR3 DNA reads as TGCGCCAGAACGGGAAGCACAGATACGCAGTATTTT. Translating it yields CARTGSTDTQYF.

The J gene is TRBJ1-1, the V gene TRBV7-9, with 7 bases that match TRBD1. The CDR3 is made up of 13 amino acids. The V segment lost 5 bases and the J segment 4 bases; nucleotides outside the gene matches: 4. From germline, CDR1 is SEHNR and CDR2 FQNEAQ (reference sequence). CDR3 protein: CASSTPGGTEAFF. The CDR3 DNA reads as TGTGCCAGCAGCACCCCAGGGGGCACTGAAGCTTTCTTT.

The gene calls are TRBV7-2 and TRBJ2-2, with D possibly matching TRBD1 (6 bases). In germline, CDR1 is SGHTA, CDR2 FQGNSA. The V end was cut by 4 bases, the J end by 6 bases, with 18 bases between. CDR3 size: 16 residues. The CDR3 nucleotides are TGTGCCAGCAGCTCAAGGCTACCAACAGGGCCCGGGGAGCTGTTTTTT. Translation gives CASSSRLPTGPGELFF.

The chain is built from TRBV7-2 and TRBJ2-5, with a possible D match to TRBD2 (5 bases). CDR3 size: 14 residues. V was cut by 1 base and J by 2 bases, with 8 bases left in between. From germline, CDR1 is SGHTA and CDR2 FQGNSA. The CDR3 protein is CASSLVGSQETQYF. The CDR3 DNA is TGTGCCAGCAGCTTAGTGGGGAGTCAAGAGACCCAGTACTTC.

The V gene is TRBV9, the J gene TRBJ2-2, with unresolved D. Per the germline V gene, CDR1 is SGDLS and CDR2 is YYNGEE. V lost 1 base and J 0 bases, leaving 7 bases between the germline ends. The CDR3 consists of 15 residues. CDR3 nucleotide sequence: TGTGCCAGCAGCGTACGCGCTGCGAACACCGGGGAGCTGTTTTTT. This codes for CASSVRAANTGELFF.

The rearrangement joins TRBV7-2 to TRBJ2-3; D is perhaps TRBD1 (5 bases). CDR1 and CDR2 (germline): SGHTA, FQGNSA. V was clipped by 2 bases and J by 0 bases, with 9 bases between them. There are 15 residues in the CDR3. For the CDR3, the DNA is TGTGCCAGCAGCTTAATAGGACACAGCACAGATACGCAGTATTTT. Protein sequence: CASSLIGHSTDTQYF.

This chain uses TRBV15 with TRBJ1-4, with a weak D call TRBD1 (5 bases). The CDR3 consists of 14 residues. CDR1 is LNHNV, CDR2 YYDKDF, per germline (reference sequence). The V end was cut by 4 bases, the J end by 4 bases, with 10 bases between. In DNA form, the CDR3 reads TGTGCCACCAGCACGAACAGGCTTAATGAAAAACTGTTTTTT. This encodes CATSTNRLNEKLFF.

This chain joins TRBV28 and TRBJ2-2; 7 bases are shared with TRBD1. The V gene's germline CDR1 is MDHEN and CDR2 SYDVKM. This CDR3 contains 15 residues. V dropped 6 bases and J dropped 4; count of bases not matched to a gene: 8. CDR3 DNA: TGTGCCAGCAGCCGGACAGGTTTTTTCACCGGGGAGCTGTTTTTT. Protein: CASSRTGFFTGELFF.

The chain joins TRBV10-3 to TRBJ2-7; 8 bases align to TRBD1. Per the germline V gene, CDR1 is ENHRY and CDR2 is SYGVKD. This CDR3 is 14 amino acids long. J gave up 2 bases and V 5 bases, and 5 bases lay outside the gene matches. The CDR3 region is CAISPRTGTYEQYF. The CDR3 nucleotides are TGTGCCATCAGTCCTAGGACAGGGACCTACGAGCAGTACTTC.

V and J are TRBV19 and TRBJ2-3; D unclear. Germline CDR1 and CDR2: LNHDA and SQIVND (reference sequence). Trimming shortened V by 3 bases and J by 4 bases, and 14 bases separated the two germline ends. The CDR3 has 15 residues. Here the CDR3 reads CASSISRRGADTQYF. The CDR3 region has the DNA TGTGCCAGTAGTATTTCACGGCGAGGTGCAGATACGCAGTATTTT.

This clone has more than one count but fewer than ten. The chain carries TRBV10-1 and TRBJ2-7; 7 bases are shared with TRBD1. CDR1 and CDR2 from the germline V gene are WNHNN and SYGVQD (reference sequence). The CDR3 loop spans 15 amino acids. V trimming: 5 bases; J trimming: 2 bases; junction bases outside the gene matches: 9. The CDR3 reads CASSPRQGQTYEQYF. DNA for the CDR3: TGCGCCAGCAGTCCCAGACAGGGCCAGACCTACGAGCAGTACTTC.

This sequence joins TRBV21-1 and TRBJ1-5. TRBV21-1 counts as a pseudogene. The CDR3 runs to 16 residues. CDR3 residues: CASSKFRGEGNQPQHF. CDR3 nucleotide sequence: TGTGCCAGCAGCAAATTCCGGGGGGAGGGTAATCAGCCCCAGCATTTT.

A remark on this clone: This sample includes further DNA sequences coding for the same CDR3. V is TRBV2 and J is TRBJ1-5, with D tentatively TRBD1 (6 bases). Trimming removed 2 bases from V and 0 bases from J, with 8 bases in between. The CDR3 extends over 15 amino acids. Per germline, CDR1 SNHLY and CDR2 FYNNEI. CDR3 sequence: CASSERGHSNQPQHF. Written as DNA, the CDR3 is TGTGCCAGCAGTGAAAGGGGACATAGCAATCAGCCCCAGCATTTT.

The chain couples TRBV7-2 to TRBJ1-2; 9 bases fit TRBD1. Germline CDR1 SGHTA, CDR2 FQGNSA. V was clipped by 5 bases and J by 6 bases; unmatched bases: 10. This CDR3 is built from 15 residues. CDR3 in amino acids: CASSPGDRVRDGYTF. The CDR3 coding sequence is TGTGCCAGCAGCCCAGGGGACAGGGTGAGGGATGGCTACACCTTC.

This chain connects TRBV4-2 to TRBJ2-7; D is ambiguous. The CDR3 length is 16 residues. Trimming removed 3 bases from V and 0 bases from J, with 15 bases in between. Germline V gene lookup returns CDR1 LGHNA and CDR2 YNFKEQ. CDR3: CASSHATATSSYEQYF. The CDR3 DNA reads as TGTGCCAGCAGCCATGCAACTGCTACGTCCTCCTACGAGCAGTACTTC.

The chain carries TRBV5-4 and TRBJ1-1; 7 nucleotides align to TRBD1. The germline CDR1 and CDR2 sequences are SGHNT and YYREEE (reference sequence). The CDR3 length is 15 residues. Unmatched junction bases numbered 7, after V lost 4 bases and J lost 1 base. This CDR3 reads CASSPRDRGNTEAFF. The CDR3 DNA reads as TGTGCCAGCAGCCCCCGGGACAGAGGGAACACTGAAGCTTTCTTT. Complete variable domain (other parts from reference TRBV5-4 and TRBJ1-1): ETGVTQSPTHLIKTRGQQVTLRCSSQSGHNTVSWYQQALGQGPQFIFQYYREEENGRGNFPPRFSGLQFPNYSSELNVNALELDDSALYLCASSPRDRGNTEAFFGQGTRLTVV.